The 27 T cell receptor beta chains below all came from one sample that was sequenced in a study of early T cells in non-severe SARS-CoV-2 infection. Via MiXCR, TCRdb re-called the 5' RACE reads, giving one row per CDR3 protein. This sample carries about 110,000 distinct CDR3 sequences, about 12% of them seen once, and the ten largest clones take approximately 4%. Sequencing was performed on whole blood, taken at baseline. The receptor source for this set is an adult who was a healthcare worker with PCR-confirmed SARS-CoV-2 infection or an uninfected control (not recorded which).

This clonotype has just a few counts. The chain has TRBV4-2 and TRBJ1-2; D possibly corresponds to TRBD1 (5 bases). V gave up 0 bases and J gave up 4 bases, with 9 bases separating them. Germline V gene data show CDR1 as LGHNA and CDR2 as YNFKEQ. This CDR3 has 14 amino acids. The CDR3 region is CASSQDQGSYGYTF. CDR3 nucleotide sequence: TGTGCCAGCAGCCAAGATCAGGGAAGCTATGGCTACACCTTC.

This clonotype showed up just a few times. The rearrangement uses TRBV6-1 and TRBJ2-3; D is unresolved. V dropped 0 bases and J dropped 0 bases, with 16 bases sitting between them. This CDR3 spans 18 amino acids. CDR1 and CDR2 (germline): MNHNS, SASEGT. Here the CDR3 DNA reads TGTGCCAGCAGTGAAGCCTTCGTAGCCTTTGGAAGCACAGATACGCAGTATTTT. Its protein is CASSEAFVAFGSTDTQYF.

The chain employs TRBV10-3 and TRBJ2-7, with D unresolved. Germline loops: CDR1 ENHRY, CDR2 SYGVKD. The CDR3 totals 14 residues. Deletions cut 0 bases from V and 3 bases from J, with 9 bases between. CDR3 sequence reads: CAISESSGHYEQYF. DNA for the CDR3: TGTGCCATCAGTGAGTCAAGTGGTCACTACGAGCAGTACTTC.

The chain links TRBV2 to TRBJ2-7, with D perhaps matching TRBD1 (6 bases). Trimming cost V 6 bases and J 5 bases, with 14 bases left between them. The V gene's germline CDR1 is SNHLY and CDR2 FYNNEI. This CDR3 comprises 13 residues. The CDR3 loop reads CASSQDSGHEQYF. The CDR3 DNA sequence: TGTGCCAGCAGCCAGGACAGTGGACACGAGCAGTACTTC.

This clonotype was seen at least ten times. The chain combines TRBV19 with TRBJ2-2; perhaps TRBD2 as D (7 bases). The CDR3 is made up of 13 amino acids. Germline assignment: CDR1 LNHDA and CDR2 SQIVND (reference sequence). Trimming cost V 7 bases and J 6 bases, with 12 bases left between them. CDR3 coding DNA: TGTGCCAGTAACAGAGGGGGGGCCGGGGAGCTGTTTTTT. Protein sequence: CASNRGGAGELFF.

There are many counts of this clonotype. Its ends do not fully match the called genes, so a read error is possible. The CDR3 spells CASSSSSSGELFF. DNA of the CDR3: TGTGCTAGCAGCTCCAGTAGTTCCGGGGAGCTGTTTTTT. J is TRBJ2-2 and V is TRBV7-7; D unclear. Germline V lookup: CDR1 SSHAT, CDR2 FNYEAQ (reference sequence). The CDR3 totals 13 residues.

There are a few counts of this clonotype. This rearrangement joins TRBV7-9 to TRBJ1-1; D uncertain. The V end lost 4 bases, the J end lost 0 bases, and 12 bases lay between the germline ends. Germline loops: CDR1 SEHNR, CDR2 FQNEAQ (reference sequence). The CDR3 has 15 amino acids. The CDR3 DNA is TGTGCCAGCAGCTCAGCACGATACTTGAACACTGAAGCTTTCTTT. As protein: CASSSARYLNTEAFF.

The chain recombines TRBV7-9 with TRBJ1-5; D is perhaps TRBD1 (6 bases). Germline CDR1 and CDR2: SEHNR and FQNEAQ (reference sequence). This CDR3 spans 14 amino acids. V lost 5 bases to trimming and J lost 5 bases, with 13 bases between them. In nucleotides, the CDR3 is TGTGCCAGCAGCAAAGGGACACCCTATCAGCCCCAGCATTTT. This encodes CASSKGTPYQPQHF.

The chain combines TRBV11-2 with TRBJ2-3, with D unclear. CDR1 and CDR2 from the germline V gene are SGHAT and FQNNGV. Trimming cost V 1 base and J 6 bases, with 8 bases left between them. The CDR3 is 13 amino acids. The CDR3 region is CASSLGTKDTQYF. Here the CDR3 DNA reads TGTGCCAGCAGCTTAGGGACGAAGGATACGCAGTATTTT.

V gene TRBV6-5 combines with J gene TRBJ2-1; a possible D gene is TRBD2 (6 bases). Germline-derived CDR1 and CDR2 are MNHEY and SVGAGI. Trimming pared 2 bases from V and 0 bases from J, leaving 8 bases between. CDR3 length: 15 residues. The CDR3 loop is CASSYDGSSYNEQFF. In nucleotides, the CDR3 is TGTGCCAGCAGTTACGACGGGAGCTCCTACAATGAGCAGTTCTTC.

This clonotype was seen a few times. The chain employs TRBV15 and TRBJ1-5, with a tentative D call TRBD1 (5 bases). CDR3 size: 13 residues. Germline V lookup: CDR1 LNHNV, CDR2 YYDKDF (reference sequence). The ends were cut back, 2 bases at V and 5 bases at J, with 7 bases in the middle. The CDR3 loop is CATSRLGDQPQHF. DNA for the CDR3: TGTGCCACCAGCAGACTGGGGGATCAGCCCCAGCATTTT.

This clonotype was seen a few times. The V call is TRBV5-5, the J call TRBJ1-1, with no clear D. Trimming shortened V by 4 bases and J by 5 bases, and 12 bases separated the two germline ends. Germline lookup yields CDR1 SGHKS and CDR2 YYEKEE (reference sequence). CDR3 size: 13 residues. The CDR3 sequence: CASSPRGWTEAFF. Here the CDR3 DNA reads TGTGCCAGCAGCCCCCGGGGTTGGACTGAAGCTTTCTTT.

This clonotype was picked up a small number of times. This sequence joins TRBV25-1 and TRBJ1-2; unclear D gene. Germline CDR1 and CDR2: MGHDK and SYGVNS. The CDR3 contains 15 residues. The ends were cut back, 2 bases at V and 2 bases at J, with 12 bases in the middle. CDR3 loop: CASSEIGELNYGYTF. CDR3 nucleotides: TGTGCCAGCAGTGAAATTGGGGAGCTGAACTATGGCTACACCTTC.

In DNA form, the CDR3 reads TGTGCCAGCACCGGTATTGGGGGGGGCGGCACAGATACGCAGTATTTT. Translating it yields CASTGIGGGGTDTQYF. This chain connects TRBV12-3 or TRBV12-4 to TRBJ2-3, with D maybe TRBD2 (7 bases). V dropped 7 bases and J dropped 1 base, with 18 bases sitting between them. The CDR3 runs to 16 residues.

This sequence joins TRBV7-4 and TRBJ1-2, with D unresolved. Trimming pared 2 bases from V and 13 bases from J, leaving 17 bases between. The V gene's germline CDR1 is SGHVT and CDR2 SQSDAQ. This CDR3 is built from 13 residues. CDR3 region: CASSLFYSRASTF. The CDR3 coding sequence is TGTGCCAGCAGCTTATTTTACTCGCGCGCTAGCACCTTC.

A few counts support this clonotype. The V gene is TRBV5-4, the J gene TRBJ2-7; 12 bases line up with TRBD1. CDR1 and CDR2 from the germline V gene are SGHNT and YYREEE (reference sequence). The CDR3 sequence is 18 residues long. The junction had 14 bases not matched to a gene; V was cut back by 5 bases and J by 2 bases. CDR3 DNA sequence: TGTGCCAGCAGTACCGGGACAGGGGGCGCGGTGGGTCCCTACGAGCAGTACTTC. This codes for CASSTGTGGAVGPYEQYF.

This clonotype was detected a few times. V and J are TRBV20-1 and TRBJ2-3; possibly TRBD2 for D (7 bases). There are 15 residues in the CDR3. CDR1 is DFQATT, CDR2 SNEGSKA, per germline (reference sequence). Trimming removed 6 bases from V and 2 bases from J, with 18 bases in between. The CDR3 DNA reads TGCAGTGCGGTCGGCCGGGGGGCAAACACAGATACGCAGTATTTT. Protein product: CSAVGRGANTDTQYF.

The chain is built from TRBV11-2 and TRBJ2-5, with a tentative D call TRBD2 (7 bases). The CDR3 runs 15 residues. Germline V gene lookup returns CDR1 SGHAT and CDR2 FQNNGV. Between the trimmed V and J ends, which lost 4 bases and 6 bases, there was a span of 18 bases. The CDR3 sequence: CASSSPRSGTQTQYF. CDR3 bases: TGTGCCAGCAGCTCCCCGAGAAGCGGGACACAGACCCAGTACTTC.

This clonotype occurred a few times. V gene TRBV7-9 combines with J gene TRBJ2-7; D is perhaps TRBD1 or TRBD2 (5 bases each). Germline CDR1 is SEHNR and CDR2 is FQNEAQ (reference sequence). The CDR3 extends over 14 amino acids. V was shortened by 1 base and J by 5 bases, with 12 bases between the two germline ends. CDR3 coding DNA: TGTGCCAGCAGCTTAGAGTCAGGGAGCCACGAGCAGTACTTC. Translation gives CASSLESGSHEQYF.

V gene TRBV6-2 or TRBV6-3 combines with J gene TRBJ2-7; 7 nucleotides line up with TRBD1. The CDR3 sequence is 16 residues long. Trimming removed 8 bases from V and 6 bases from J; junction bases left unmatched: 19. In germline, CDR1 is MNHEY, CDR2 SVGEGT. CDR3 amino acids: CASAPGSQGSFGEQYF. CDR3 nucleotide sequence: TGTGCCAGCGCCCCAGGATCACAGGGGAGTTTTGGCGAGCAGTACTTC.

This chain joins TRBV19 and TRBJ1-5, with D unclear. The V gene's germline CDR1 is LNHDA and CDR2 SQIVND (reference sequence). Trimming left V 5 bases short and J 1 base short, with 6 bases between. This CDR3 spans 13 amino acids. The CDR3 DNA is TGTGCCAGTAGTCGCCGAAGCAATCAGCCCCAGCATTTT. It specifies CASSRRSNQPQHF.

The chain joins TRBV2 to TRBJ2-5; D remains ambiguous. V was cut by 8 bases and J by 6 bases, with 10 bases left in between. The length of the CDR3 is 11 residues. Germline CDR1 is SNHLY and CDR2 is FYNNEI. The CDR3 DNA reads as TGTGCCAGCTCACTCGGGCAGACCCAGTACTTC. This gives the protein CASSLGQTQYF. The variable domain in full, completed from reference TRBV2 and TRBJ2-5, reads EPEVTQTPSHQVTQMGQEVILRCVPISNHLYFYWYRQILGQKVEFLVSFYNNEISEKSEIFDDQFSVERPDGSNFTLKIRSTKLEDSAMYFCASSLGQTQYFGPGTRLLVL.

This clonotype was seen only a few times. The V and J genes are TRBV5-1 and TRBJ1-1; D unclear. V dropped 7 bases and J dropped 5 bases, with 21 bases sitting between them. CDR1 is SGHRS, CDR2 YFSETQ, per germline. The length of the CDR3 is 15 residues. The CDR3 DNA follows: TGCGCCAGCGCCGCGCGAAAAGGGCTGAGGACTGAAGCTTTCTTT. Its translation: CASAARKGLRTEAFF.

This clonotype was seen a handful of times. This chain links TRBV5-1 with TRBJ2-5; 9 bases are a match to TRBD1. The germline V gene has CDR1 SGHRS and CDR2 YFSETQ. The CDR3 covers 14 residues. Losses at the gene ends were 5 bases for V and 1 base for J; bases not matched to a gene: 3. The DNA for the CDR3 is TGCGCCAGCAGGTCACAGGGGGCCCAAGAGACCCAGTACTTC. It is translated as CASRSQGAQETQYF. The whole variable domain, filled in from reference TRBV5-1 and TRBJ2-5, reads KAGVTQTPRYLIKTRGQQVTLSCSPISGHRSVSWYQQTPGQGLQFLFEYFSETQRNKGNFPGRFSGRQFSNSRSEMNVSTLELGDSALYLCASRSQGAQETQYFGPGTRLLVL.

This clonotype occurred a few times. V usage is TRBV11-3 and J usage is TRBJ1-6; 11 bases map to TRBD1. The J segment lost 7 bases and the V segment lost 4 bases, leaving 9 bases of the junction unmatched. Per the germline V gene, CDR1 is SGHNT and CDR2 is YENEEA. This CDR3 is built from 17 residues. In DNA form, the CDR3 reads TGTGCCAGCAGCTCGGACAGGGGGCCTGACCAGAATTCACCCCTCCACTTT. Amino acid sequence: CASSSDRGPDQNSPLHF.

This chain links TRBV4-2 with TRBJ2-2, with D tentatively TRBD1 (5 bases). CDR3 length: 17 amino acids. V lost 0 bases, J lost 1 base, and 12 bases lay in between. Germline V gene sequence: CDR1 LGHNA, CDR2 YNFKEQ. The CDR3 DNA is TGTGCCAGCAGCCAAGATCCCGCAGGGTTGAACACCGGGGAGCTGTTTTTT. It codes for CASSQDPAGLNTGELFF.

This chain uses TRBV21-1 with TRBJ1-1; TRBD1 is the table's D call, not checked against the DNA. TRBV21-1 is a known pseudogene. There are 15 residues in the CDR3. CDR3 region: CASSSHRQGWTEAFF. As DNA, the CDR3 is TGTGCCAGCAGCAGCCACCGACAGGGTTGGACTGAAGCTTTCTTT.